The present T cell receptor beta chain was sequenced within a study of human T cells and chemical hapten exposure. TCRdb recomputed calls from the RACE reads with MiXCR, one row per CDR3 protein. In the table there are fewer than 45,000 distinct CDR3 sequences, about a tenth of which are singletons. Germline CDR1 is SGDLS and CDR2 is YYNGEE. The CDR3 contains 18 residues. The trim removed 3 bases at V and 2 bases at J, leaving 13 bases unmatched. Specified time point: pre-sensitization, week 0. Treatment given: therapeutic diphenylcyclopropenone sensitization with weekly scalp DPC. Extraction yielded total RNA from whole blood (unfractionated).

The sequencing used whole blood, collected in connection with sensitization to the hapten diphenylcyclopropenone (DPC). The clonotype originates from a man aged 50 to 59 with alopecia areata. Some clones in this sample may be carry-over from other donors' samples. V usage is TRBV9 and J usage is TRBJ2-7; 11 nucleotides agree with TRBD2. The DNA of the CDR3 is TGTGCCAGCAGCGCTCACCCAACTGGGACTAGCGGTGCCTACGAGCAGTACTTC. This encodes CASSAHPTGTSGAYEQYF.